The present entry profiles one T cell receptor beta chain with its context. The CDR3 length is 14 residues. Germline assignment: CDR1 LNHDA and CDR2 SQIVND (reference sequence). With V trimmed by 6 bases and J by 7 bases, 7 bases remained unmatched. This sample is part of a study of T cells in localized non-small cell lung cancer. This table comes from immunoSEQ multiplex PCR, and its TCRdb copy is limited to in-frame clones, with some not included. The data contain tens of thousands of clones, around nine tenths of them singletons. This TCR was recovered from a female donor aged 60 or older with stage I lung adenocarcinoma. Sequences were derived from peripheral blood, sampled before any cancer treatment. The gene calls are TRBV19 and TRBJ1-5; 9 positions match TRBD1. The CDR3 loop is CASRRDREKQPQHF. DNA of the CDR3: TGTGCCAGTAGGCGGGACAGGGAAAAGCAGCCCCAGCATTTT.